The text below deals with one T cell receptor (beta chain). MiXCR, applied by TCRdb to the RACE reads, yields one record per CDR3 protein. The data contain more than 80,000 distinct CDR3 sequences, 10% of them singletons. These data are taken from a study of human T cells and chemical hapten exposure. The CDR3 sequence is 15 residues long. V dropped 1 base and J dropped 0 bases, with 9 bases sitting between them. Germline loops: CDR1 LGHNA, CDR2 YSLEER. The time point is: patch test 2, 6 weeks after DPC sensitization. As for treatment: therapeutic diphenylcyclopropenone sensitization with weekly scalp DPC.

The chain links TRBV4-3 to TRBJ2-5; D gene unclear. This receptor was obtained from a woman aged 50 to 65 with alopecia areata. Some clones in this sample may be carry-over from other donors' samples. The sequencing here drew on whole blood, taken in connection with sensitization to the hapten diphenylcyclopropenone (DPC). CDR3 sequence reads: CASSQASSYQETQYF. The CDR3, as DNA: TGCGCCAGCAGCCAAGCGTCCTCCTACCAAGAGACCCAGTACTTC.